This T cell receptor (beta chain) emerged from a study of cytomegalovirus exposure and HLA in healthy donors. Details on this clone: The antigen is undetermined.

The CDR3 spans 15 residues. V dropped 5 bases and J dropped 3; count of bases not matched to a gene: 6. CDR1 is SGHTA and CDR2 is FQGTGA in the germline V gene. Study results and limitations: The majority of CMV-associated TCR beta chains were reported as apparently HLA-restricted in a later analysis. Apart from CMV serostatus, no immune exposure information was available.

In the PCR, 60 Vbeta and 13 Jbeta primers were used. Assay: immunoSEQ multiplex PCR; the TCRdb copy retains only in-frame clones and omits some. The table has around 200,000 clones, about 81% seen once. The genes are TRBV7-3 and TRBJ2-2, with 7 positions matching TRBD1. The sequenced sample was PBMCs. The sequence came from a man younger than 45 in good health and CMV-seropositive. This CDR3 is CASSAGTAYTGELFF. CDR3 nucleotides: TGTGCCAGCAGCGCCGGGACAGCGTACACCGGGGAGCTGTTTTTT.